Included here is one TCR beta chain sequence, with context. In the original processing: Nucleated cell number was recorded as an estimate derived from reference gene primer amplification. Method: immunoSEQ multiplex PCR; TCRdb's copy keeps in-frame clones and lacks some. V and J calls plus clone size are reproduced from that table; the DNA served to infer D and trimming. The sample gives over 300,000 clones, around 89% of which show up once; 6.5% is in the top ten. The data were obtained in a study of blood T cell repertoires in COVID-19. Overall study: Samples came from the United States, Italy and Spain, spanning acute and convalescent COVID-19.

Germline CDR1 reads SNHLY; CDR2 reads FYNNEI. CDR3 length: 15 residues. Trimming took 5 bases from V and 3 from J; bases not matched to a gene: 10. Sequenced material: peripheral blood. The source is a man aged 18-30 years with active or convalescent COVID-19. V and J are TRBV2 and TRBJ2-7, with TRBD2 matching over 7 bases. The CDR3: CASSTPPGLNYEQYF. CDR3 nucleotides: TGTGCCAGCAGTACGCCTCCGGGACTAAACTACGAGCAGTACTTC.